The 4 T cell receptor beta chains below come from one sample, sequenced in a study of beta chain features in type 1 diabetes. Study-wide findings and caveats: Shortening that was moderate but significant affected the TCRB CDR3s of Type 1 diabetes patients in all four CD4+ subsets.

Their antigen targets remain unknown. Expressed TCRB transcripts were sequenced, since all the RNA that had been isolated was reverse transcribed. Assay used: immunoSEQ multiplex PCR; TCRdb lists only in-frame clones, some missing. There are approximately 250,000 clones in the sample; approximately 24% occur only once, and about 0.012% lies in the top ten. The sample comprised naive CD4+ T cells from blood. The receptors originated from a woman aged 25 to 39 with type 1 diabetes.

Turning to this clone: Within the sample, other DNA sequences also encode this same CDR3. The chain carries TRBV7-9 and TRBJ2-2, with D possibly TRBD1 on 5 matching bases. Germline loops: CDR1 SEHNR, CDR2 FQNEAQ (reference sequence). Trimming removed 5 bases from V and 4 bases from J, with 8 bases in between. The CDR3 covers 13 residues. This CDR3 is CASSLGATGELFF. The CDR3 nucleotides read TGTGCCAGCAGCCTAGGGGCCACCGGGGAGCTGTTTTTT.

The genes are TRBV18 and TRBJ2-3; 9 bases are a match to TRBD2. V lost 0 bases and J lost 2; bases outside the gene matches: 6. The CDR3 totals 17 residues. Per germline, CDR1 KGHSH and CDR2 LQKENI. This CDR3 is CASSPPGLAGTTDTQYF. CDR3 in DNA: TGTGCCAGCTCACCACCGGGTCTAGCGGGAACCACAGATACGCAGTATTTT. The entire variable domain, with the rest obtained from reference TRBV18 and TRBJ2-3, is as follows: NAGVMQNPRHLVRRRGQEARLRCSPMKGHSHVYWYRQLPEEGLKFMVYLQKENIIDESGMPKERFSAEFPKEGPSILRIQQVVRGDSAAYFCASSPPGLAGTTDTQYFGPGTRLTVL.

The CDR3 reads CASSSGLAGAAEQFF. In DNA, the CDR3 is TGTGCCAGCAGTTCGGGACTAGCGGGAGCGGCTGAGCAGTTCTTC. The chain uses TRBV7-2 and TRBJ2-1, with TRBD2 matching over 14 bases. Per germline, CDR1 SGHTA and CDR2 FQGNSA. V dropped 6 bases and J dropped 9; count of bases not matched to a gene: 7. The length of the CDR3 is 15 residues.

This clone has just a few counts. V gene TRBV18 combines with J gene TRBJ2-5; TRBD2 aligns across 13 bases. V shed 3 bases, J shed 5 bases, and the junction held 6 bases outside the gene matches. This CDR3 comprises 16 residues. Per the germline V gene, CDR1 is KGHSH and CDR2 is LQKENI. Written as DNA, the CDR3 is TGTGCCAGCTCACCTCGGACTAGCGGGAGCTCGGAGACCCAGTACTTC. Residues: CASSPRTSGSSETQYF.